This entry lists 17 T cell receptor beta chains sequenced from one sample in a study of T cell therapy product for transplant patients (dated by TCRdb to the late 2010s). Antigen specificity for these receptors is unknown. The method was the immunoSEQ multiplex PCR assay. TCRdb's version of the immuneACCESS table is confined to in-frame rearrangements and falls short of the full clone set. An unresolved V gene accounts for under half of the shortfall where checked; the remainder is of unknown origin. This sample is represented by fewer than 450 clones; about three fifths of them were singletons. Of the sample, about 90% is held by the ten largest clones. The label this sample carries indicates: approximately 20 nM rapamycin added during CMV-specific T-cell product expansion (Rapa-TCP). The sample label corresponds to: CMVpp65/IE-1-reactive T cells enriched by IFNgamma capture and expanded in vitro. For approximately six hours, PBMCs were stimulated with overlapping CMV pp65 and IE-1 peptide pools, with each pool at approximately 0.5 ug/ml. IFNgamma-producing CMV-stimulated cells were positively selected with the IFNgamma Secretion Assay-Cell Enrichment and Detection Kit (Miltenyi Biotec). For 21 days, enriched IFNgamma+ cells were cultured with irradiated autologous feeders along with either IL-7/IL-15 or IL-2.

Material: a sorted cell population cultured from PBMCs. The receptors were gathered from an adult in good health.

This clone was seen only a few times. The rearrangement joins TRBV5-6 to TRBJ2-7; possible D gene TRBD2, 5 bases. The ends were cut back, 3 bases at V and 9 bases at J, with 16 bases in the middle. This CDR3 is built from 13 residues. The germline CDR1 and CDR2 sequences are SGHDT and YYEEEE. This CDR3 reads CASSYSEYEGQYF. DNA of the CDR3: TGTGCCAGCAGCTACAGTGAGTACGAGGGGCAGTACTTC.

The J gene is TRBJ2-7, the V gene TRBV5-4; TRBD1 aligns across 8 bases. Losses at the gene ends were 7 bases for V and 1 base for J; bases not matched to a gene: 4. Germline V gene lookup returns CDR1 SGHNT and CDR2 YYREEE (reference sequence). The CDR3 has 13 amino acids. The CDR3 loop is CASSRTGSYEQYF. The CDR3 bases are TGTGCCAGCTCCAGGACAGGGTCCTACGAGCAGTACTTC.

This chain uses TRBV27 with TRBJ2-7; TRBD1 matches at 7 bases. CDR3 size: 17 residues. Germline lookup yields CDR1 MNHEY and CDR2 SMNVEV (reference sequence). Germline trimming cut 5 bases from V and 5 bases from J; bases unmatched to any gene: 18. CDR3 sequence reads: CASSEPSDRVFNDEQYF. CDR3 DNA sequence: TGTGCCAGCAGTGAGCCTTCCGACAGGGTATTTAACGACGAGCAGTACTTC.

The chain combines TRBV10-2 with TRBJ2-3; D is uncertain. The CDR3 runs 15 residues. V was pared by 3 bases and J by 1 base, with 11 bases between. Per germline, CDR1 WSHSY and CDR2 SAAADI. The DNA for the CDR3 is TGCGCCAGCAGTGATATCCCAGTAGGCACAGATACGCAGTATTTT. Residues: CASSDIPVGTDTQYF.

This chain links TRBV25-1 with TRBJ2-6; possible D gene TRBD1, 5 bases. V lost 5 bases and J lost 5, with 22 bases in between. The CDR3 is 18 amino acids. Germline loops: CDR1 MGHDK, CDR2 SYGVNS. DNA of the CDR3: TGTGCCAGCAGTATTGAAAAAACTGGACAAAGTCGGGCCAACGTCCTGACTTTC. Translated, it gives CASSIEKTGQSRANVLTF.

This clone was observed a few times. This chain joins TRBV7-2 and TRBJ1-4; the D is unclear. Germline assignment: CDR1 SGHTA and CDR2 FQGNSA. Trimming stripped 1 base from V and 3 bases from J, with 3 bases between. The CDR3 extends over 13 amino acids. CDR3 nucleotide sequence: TGTGCCAGCAGCTTAGTGGCTAATGAAAAACTGTTTTTT. Translated: CASSLVANEKLFF. The variable domain in full, completed from reference TRBV7-2 and TRBJ1-4, reads GAGVSQSPSNKVTEKGKDVELRCDPISGHTALYWYRQSLGQGLEFLIYFQGNSAPDKSGLPSDRFSAERTGGSVSTLTIQRTQQEDSAVYLCASSLVANEKLFFGSGTQLSVL.

The chain is built from TRBV25-1 and TRBJ1-1, with D possibly matching TRBD1 (6 bases). V was trimmed by 7 bases and J by 3 bases, leaving 9 bases between them. Germline assignment: CDR1 MGHDK and CDR2 SYGVNS. This CDR3 has 12 amino acids. CDR3 residues: CASMRGDTEAFF. CDR3 nucleotides: TGTGCCAGCATGAGGGGGGACACTGAAGCTTTCTTT.

This clone turned up a few times. V is TRBV19 and J is TRBJ1-5; a weak D match, TRBD1 (5 bases). The germline CDR1 and CDR2 sequences are LNHDA and SQIVND (reference sequence). V lost 6 bases and J lost 3, with 12 bases in between. The CDR3 covers 14 residues. The DNA of the CDR3 is TGTGCCAGTAGCACAACAGGCCCCAATCAGCCCCAGCATTTT. Its translation is CASSTTGPNQPQHF.

The chain links TRBV28 to TRBJ1-2; a weak D match, TRBD1 (5 bases). The germline CDR1 and CDR2 sequences are MDHEN and SYDVKM. V was cut by 5 bases and J by 4 bases, with 20 bases left in between. This CDR3 region has 16 residues. CDR3 coding DNA: TGTGCCAGCAGTGAAGAGGGGCAGGCTCTAACCTATGGCTACACCTTC. Translated, it gives CASSEEGQALTYGYTF.

This clone was seen a few times. A read error may account for a junction end that differs from germline. The chain recombines TRBV7-8 with TRBJ1-5; TRBD1 aligns across 8 bases. Germline values: CDR1 SGHVS, CDR2 FQNEAQ. The CDR3 sequence is 15 residues long. Here the CDR3 DNA reads TGTGCCAGCAGCTTACAGGGGGCTAGCGATCAGCCCCAGCATTTT. Translation gives CASSLQGASDQPQHF.

J is TRBJ2-2 and V is TRBV6-1; the match to TRBD1 covers 7 bases. The CDR3 length is 16 residues. CDR1 is MNHNS and CDR2 is SASEGT in the germline V gene. V lost 3 bases, J lost 0 bases, and 4 bases stayed unmatched. The CDR3 DNA reads as TGTGCCAGCAGTGAGCGAGGGGGCGCGAACACCGGGGAGCTGTTTTTT. This sequence encodes CASSERGGANTGELFF.

The chain combines TRBV6-5 with TRBJ1-5; perhaps TRBD1 as D (5 bases). This CDR3 region has 14 residues. V gave up 3 bases and J gave up 5 bases, with 11 bases separating them. CDR1 is MNHEY, CDR2 SVGAGI, per germline. CDR3 DNA sequence: TGTGCCAGCAGTTATCGGGCAGGGTATCAGCCCCAGCATTTT. It yields the protein CASSYRAGYQPQHF.

This clone was detected only a few times. The rearrangement links TRBV2 to TRBJ2-7, with 7 bases fitting TRBD1. The CDR3 loop spans 16 amino acids. Germline values: CDR1 SNHLY, CDR2 FYNNEI. J gave up 3 bases and V 6 bases, and 14 bases lay outside the gene matches. The CDR3 spells CASSLGRTGLNYEQYF. CDR3 nucleotides: TGTGCCAGCAGCTTAGGCCGGACAGGACTCAACTACGAGCAGTACTTC.

This clone was detected only a few times. The chain is built from TRBV28 and TRBJ1-1; a possible D gene is TRBD1 (5 bases). In germline, CDR1 is MDHEN, CDR2 SYDVKM. This CDR3 is 13 amino acids long. Trimming removed 6 bases from V and 7 bases from J, with 15 bases in between. CDR3: CASSAAGRIEAFF. In DNA form, the CDR3 reads TGTGCCAGCAGCGCAGCGGGGCGCATTGAAGCTTTCTTT. Drawing the rest from reference TRBV28 and TRBJ1-1, the complete variable domain is DVKVTQSSRYLVKRTGEKVFLECVQDMDHENMFWYRQDPGLGLRLIYFSYDVKMKEKGDIPEGYSVSREKKERFSLILESASTNQTSMYLCASSAAGRIEAFFGQGTRLTVV.

This clone was detected only a few times. V is TRBV6-4 and J is TRBJ2-2; the D gene is possibly TRBD1 (6 bases). CDR3 length equals 14 residues. The V and J ends lost 6 bases and 4 bases respectively, with 12 bases between them. Germline CDR1 MRHNA, CDR2 SNTAGT. The CDR3 bases are TGTGCCAGCAGGGGCCCAGGGGCCACCGGGGAGCTGTTTTTT. This codes for CASRGPGATGELFF.

The rearrangement uses TRBV7-9 and TRBJ2-5; D gene unclear. Germline V gene sequence: CDR1 SEHNR, CDR2 FQNEAQ (reference sequence). Trimming left V 4 bases short and J 2 bases short, with 11 bases between. The CDR3 totals 14 residues. DNA of the CDR3: TGTGCCAGCAGCTCCCGGGTCCTTCAAGAGACCCAGTACTTC. The encoded protein is CASSSRVLQETQYF.

This sequence joins TRBV2 and TRBJ1-4; D is unresolved. V was pared by 6 bases and J by 4 bases, with 12 bases between. The germline V gene encodes CDR1 SNHLY and CDR2 FYNNEI. The CDR3 consists of 14 residues. For the CDR3, the DNA is TGTGCCAGCAGGGCTCATTTGGGTAATGAAAAACTGTTTTTT. Residues: CASRAHLGNEKLFF.